This T cell receptor (beta chain) was retrieved from a study of T cells after yellow fever vaccination. Study outcomes and limitations: Some clonotypes, a small share, were shared between CD4 and CD8 compartments. Primary-vaccination clones mostly resurfaced post-booster (about 96% CD4, about 87% CD8).

CDR1 and CDR2 from the germline V gene are LGHNA and YNFKEQ. Trimming took 3 bases from V and 6 from J, leaving 5 bases between them. The CDR3 totals 12 residues. Many counts were recorded for this clonotype. Its antigen is not known. From the 5' RACE reads, TCRdb called clonotypes with MiXCR, one entry per CDR3 protein. The sample lists 300,000 to 350,000 distinct CDR3 sequences, around 3.9% occurring once. The genes are TRBV4-2 and TRBJ1-4; D is ambiguous. This TCR was sampled from a man younger than 35 who received the YFV17D yellow fever vaccine. Material: PBMCs, obtained 5 days after the yellow fever booster vaccination. The CDR3 here is CASSQQDEKLFF. The CDR3 nucleotides read TGTGCCAGCAGCCAGCAGGATGAAAAACTGTTTTTT.